Described below is a single T cell receptor delta chain sequence and its context. Antigen specificity is unknown. The record originates from a study of Vδ1+ human thymocytes. Overall study findings and caveats: Highly polyclonal TRG and TRD repertoires with Gaussian CDR3 length distributions appeared in thymus.

With 0 bases removed from V and 0 bases from J, the gap between germline ends came to 29 bases. Looked up from germline, CDR1 is TSWWSYY and CDR2 is QGS. There are 22 residues in the CDR3. Between about 97% and 99.6% of sorted thymocytes were Vdelta1+. Sequences come from RNA converted to cDNA by reverse transcription. The CDR3 regions were amplified by multiplex PCR from V-gene primers to a constant-region primer. TCRdb used CATT to re-call clones from the multiplex PCR reads. This sample has about 27,000 delta-chain clones, with less than 30% found just once. The V call is TRDV1, the J call TRDJ1; perhaps TRDD3 as D (10 bases). The sequencing input was Vdelta1+ gamma-delta thymocytes from the thymus. The subset is: FACS-sorted CD3+ TCRalphabeta- TCRVdelta1+ TCRVdelta2- thymocytes. The sequence was obtained from a boy less than two years old who had congenital heart surgery. CDR3 in amino acids: CALGELPSYSHWGMRNTDKLIF. The CDR3 DNA is TGTGCTCTTGGGGAACTCCCTTCCTACTCCCACTGGGGGATGCGGAACACCGATAAACTCATCTTT.